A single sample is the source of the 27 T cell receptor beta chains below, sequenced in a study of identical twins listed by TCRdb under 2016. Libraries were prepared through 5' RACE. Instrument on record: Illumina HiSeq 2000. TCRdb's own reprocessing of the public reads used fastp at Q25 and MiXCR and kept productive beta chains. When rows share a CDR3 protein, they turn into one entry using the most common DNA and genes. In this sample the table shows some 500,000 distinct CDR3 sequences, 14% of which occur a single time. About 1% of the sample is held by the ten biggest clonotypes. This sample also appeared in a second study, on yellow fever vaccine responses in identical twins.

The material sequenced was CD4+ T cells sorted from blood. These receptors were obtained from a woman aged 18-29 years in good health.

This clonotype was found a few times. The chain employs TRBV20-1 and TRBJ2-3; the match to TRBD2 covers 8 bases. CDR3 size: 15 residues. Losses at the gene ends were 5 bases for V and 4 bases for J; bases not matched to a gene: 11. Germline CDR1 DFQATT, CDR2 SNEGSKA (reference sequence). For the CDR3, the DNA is TGCAGTGCTCCTCGGCCCAGCGGGGGCCCAGATACGCAGTATTTT. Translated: CSAPRPSGGPDTQYF.

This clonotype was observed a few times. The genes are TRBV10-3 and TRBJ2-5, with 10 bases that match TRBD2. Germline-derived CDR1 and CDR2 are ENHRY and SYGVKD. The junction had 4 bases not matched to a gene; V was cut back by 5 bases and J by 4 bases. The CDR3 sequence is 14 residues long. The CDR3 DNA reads TGTGCCATCAGTAGCGGGAGGGCCGTAGAGACCCAGTACTTC. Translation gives CAISSGRAVETQYF.

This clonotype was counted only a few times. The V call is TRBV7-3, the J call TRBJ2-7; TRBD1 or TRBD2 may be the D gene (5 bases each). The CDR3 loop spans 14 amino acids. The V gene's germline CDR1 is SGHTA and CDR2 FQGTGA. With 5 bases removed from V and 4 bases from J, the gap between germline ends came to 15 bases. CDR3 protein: CASSPTGLDYEQYF. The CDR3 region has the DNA TGTGCCAGCAGCCCCACGGGGCTAGATTACGAGCAGTACTTC.

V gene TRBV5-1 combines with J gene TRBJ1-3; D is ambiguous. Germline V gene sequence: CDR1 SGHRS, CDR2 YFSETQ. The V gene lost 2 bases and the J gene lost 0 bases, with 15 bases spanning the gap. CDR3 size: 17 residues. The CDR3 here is CASSLRGSIASGNTIYF. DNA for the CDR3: TGCGCCAGCAGCTTACGGGGTTCGATCGCCTCTGGAAACACCATATATTTT.

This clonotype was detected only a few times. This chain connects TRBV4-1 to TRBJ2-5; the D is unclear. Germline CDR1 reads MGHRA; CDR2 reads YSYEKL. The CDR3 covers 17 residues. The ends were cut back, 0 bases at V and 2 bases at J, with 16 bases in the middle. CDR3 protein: CASSQEYSGSTQETQYF. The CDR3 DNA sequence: TGCGCCAGCAGCCAAGAGTATTCAGGCAGTACACAAGAGACCCAGTACTTC.

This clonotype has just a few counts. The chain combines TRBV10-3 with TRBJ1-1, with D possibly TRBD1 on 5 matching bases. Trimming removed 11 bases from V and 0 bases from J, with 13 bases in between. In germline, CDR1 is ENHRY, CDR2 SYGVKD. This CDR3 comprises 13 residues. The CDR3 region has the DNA TGTGCCGGATCTCCAGGGTTGAACACTGAAGCTTTCTTT. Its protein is CAGSPGLNTEAFF.

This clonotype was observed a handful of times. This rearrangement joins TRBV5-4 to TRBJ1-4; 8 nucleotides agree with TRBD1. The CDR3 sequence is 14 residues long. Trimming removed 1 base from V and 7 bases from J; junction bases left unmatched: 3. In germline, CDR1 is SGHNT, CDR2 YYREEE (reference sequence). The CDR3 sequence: CASSLKTGAEKLFF. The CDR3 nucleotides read TGTGCCAGCAGCTTGAAGACAGGGGCTGAAAAACTGTTTTTT. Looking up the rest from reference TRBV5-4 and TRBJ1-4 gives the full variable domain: ETGVTQSPTHLIKTRGQQVTLRCSSQSGHNTVSWYQQALGQGPQFIFQYYREEENGRGNFPPRFSGLQFPNYSSELNVNALELDDSALYLCASSLKTGAEKLFFGSGTQLSVL.

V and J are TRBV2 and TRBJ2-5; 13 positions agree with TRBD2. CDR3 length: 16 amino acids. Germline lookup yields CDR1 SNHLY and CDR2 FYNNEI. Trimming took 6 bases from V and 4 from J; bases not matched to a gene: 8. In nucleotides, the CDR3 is TGTGCCAGCAGGCACTGGACTAGCGGGAGTCGAGAGACCCAGTACTTC. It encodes CASRHWTSGSRETQYF.

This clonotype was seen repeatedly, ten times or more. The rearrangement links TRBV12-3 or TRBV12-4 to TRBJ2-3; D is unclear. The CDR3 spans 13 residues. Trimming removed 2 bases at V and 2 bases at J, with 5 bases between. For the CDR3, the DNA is TGTGCCAGCAGTTTATGGGCCACAGATACGCAGTATTTT. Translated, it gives CASSLWATDTQYF.

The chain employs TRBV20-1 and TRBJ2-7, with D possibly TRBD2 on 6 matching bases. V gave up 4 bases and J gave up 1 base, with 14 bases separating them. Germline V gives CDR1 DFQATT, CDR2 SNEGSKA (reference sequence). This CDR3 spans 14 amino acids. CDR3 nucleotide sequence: TGCAGTGCTAATATACTAGCAAGGTCCTACGAGCAGTACTTC. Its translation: CSANILARSYEQYF.

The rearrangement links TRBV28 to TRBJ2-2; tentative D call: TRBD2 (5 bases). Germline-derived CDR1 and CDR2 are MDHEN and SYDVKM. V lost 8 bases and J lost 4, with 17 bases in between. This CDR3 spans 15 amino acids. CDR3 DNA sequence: TGTGCCAGCCTATCGGCGGAGGCGGGCACCGGGGAGCTGTTTTTT. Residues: CASLSAEAGTGELFF.

The DNA of the CDR3 is TGTGCCAGCAGTGAAATGGGTAGGGACCAAGAGACCCAGTACTTC. It translates to CASSEMGRDQETQYF. V and J are TRBV6-1 and TRBJ2-5; D gene ambiguous. The CDR3 is made up of 15 amino acids. Germline CDR1 reads MNHNS; CDR2 reads SASEGT. The ends were cut back, 2 bases at V and 0 bases at J, with 10 bases in the middle.

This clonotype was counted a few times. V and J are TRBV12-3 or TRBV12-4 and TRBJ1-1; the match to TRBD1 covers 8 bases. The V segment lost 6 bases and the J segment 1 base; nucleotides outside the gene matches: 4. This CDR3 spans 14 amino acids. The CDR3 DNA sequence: TGTGCCAGCAGGGACAGGGAGGGGAACACTGAAGCTTTCTTT. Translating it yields CASRDREGNTEAFF.

The DNA of the CDR3 is TGTGCCAGCAGTACGGACCGCGGACGGCCAGATACGCAGTATTTT. As protein: CASSTDRGRPDTQYF. The rearrangement joins TRBV12-3 or TRBV12-4 to TRBJ2-3; unclear D gene. The CDR3 is 15 amino acids. Trimming cost V 5 bases and J 4 bases, with 16 bases left between them.

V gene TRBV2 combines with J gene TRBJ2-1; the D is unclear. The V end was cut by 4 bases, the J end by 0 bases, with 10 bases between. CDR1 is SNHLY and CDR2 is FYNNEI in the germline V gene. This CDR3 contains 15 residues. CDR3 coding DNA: TGTGCCAGCAGTGTGGCGACAAGCTCCTACAATGAGCAGTTCTTC. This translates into CASSVATSSYNEQFF. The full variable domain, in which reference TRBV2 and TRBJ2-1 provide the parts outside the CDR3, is EPEVTQTPSHQVTQMGQEVILRCVPISNHLYFYWYRQILGQKVEFLVSFYNNEISEKSEIFDDQFSVERPDGSNFTLKIRSTKLEDSAMYFCASSVATSSYNEQFFGPGTRLTVL.

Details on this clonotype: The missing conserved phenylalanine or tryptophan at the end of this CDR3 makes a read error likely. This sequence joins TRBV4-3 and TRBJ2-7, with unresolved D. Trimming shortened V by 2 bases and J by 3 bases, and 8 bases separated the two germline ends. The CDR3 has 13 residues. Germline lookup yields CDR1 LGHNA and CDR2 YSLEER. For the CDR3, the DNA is TGCGCCAGCAGCCAACGTACGGGCTACGAGCAGTACTCC. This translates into CASSQRTGYEQYS.

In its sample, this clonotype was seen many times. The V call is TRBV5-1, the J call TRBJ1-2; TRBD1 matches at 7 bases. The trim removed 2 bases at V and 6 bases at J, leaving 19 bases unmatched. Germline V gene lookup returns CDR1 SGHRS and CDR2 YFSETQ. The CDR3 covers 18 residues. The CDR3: CASSFEYRGDPLENGYTF. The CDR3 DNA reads TGCGCCAGCAGCTTTGAGTACAGGGGCGACCCTCTTGAGAATGGCTACACCTTC.

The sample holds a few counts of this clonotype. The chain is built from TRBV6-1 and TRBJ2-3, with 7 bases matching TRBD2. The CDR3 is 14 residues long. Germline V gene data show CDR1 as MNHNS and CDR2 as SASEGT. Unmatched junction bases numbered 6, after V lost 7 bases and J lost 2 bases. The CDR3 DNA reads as TGTGCCAGCACTCGCGGGGGAGCCACAGATACGCAGTATTTT. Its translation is CASTRGGATDTQYF.

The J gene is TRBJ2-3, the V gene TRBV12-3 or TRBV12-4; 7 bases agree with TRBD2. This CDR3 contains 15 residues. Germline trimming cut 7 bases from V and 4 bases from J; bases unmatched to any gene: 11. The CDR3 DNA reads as TGTGCCAGCATCCCGTCCCGTACTAGCGCAGATACGCAGTATTTT. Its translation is CASIPSRTSADTQYF.

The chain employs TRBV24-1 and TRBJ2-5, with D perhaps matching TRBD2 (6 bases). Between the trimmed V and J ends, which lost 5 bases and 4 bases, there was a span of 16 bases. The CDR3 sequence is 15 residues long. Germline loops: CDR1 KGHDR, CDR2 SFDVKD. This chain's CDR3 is CATSGAFSGAETQYF. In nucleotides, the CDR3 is TGTGCCACCAGTGGGGCTTTTTCGGGAGCAGAGACCCAGTACTTC.

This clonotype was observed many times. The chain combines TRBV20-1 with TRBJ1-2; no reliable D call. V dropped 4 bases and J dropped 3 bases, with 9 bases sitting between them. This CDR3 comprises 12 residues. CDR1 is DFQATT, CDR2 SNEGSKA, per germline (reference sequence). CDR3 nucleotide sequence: TGCAGTGCTATTCACAGAGACTATGGCTACACCTTC. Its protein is CSAIHRDYGYTF.

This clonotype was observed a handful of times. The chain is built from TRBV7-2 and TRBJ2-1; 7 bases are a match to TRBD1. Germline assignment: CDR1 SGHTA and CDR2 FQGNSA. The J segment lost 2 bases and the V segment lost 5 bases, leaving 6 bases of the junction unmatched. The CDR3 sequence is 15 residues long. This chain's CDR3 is CASSQTGQPYNEQFF. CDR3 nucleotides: TGTGCCAGCAGCCAGACAGGGCAACCCTACAATGAGCAGTTCTTC.

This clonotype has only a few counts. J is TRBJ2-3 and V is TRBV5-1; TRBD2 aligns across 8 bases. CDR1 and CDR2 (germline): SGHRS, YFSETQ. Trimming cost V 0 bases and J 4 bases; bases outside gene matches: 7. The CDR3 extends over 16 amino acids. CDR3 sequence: CASSLVQRGRADTQYF. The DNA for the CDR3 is TGCGCCAGCAGCTTGGTCCAGCGGGGGAGGGCAGATACGCAGTATTTT.

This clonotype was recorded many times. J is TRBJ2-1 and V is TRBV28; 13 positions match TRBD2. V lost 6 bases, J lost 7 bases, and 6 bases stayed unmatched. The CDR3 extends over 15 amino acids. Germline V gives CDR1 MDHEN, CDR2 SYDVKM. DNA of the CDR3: TGTGCCAGCAGCTCACTAGCGGGGGGGCTGAATGAGCAGTTCTTC. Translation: CASSSLAGGLNEQFF.

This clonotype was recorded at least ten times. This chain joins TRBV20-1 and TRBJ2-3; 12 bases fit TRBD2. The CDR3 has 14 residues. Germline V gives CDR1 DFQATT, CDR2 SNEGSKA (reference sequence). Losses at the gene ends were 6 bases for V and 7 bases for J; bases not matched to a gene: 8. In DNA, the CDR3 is TGCAGTGCCCCAACTAGCGGGGGGCTTAATACGCAGTATTTT. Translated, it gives CSAPTSGGLNTQYF.

For the CDR3, the DNA is TGTGCCAGCAGCTTTTTATGGGAATACGAGCAGTACTTC. Amino acid sequence: CASSFLWEYEQYF. The V and J genes are TRBV7-2 and TRBJ2-7; D is ambiguous. V was cut by 3 bases and J by 4 bases, with 10 bases left in between. From germline, CDR1 is SGHTA and CDR2 FQGNSA. The CDR3 sequence is 13 residues long.

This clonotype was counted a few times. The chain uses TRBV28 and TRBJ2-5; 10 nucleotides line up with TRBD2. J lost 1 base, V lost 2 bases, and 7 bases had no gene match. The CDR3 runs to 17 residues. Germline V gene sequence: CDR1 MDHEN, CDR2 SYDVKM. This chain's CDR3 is CASSLGRLAGSQETQYF. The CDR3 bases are TGTGCCAGCAGTTTAGGCCGACTAGCGGGTAGCCAAGAGACCCAGTACTTC.